This TCR beta chain was captured in a study of spatial heterogeneity in lung cancer. Study information: Alpha-chain detections were consistently fewer than beta-chain detections among the sequences. In raw reads, more than 9.5 appearances on average were recorded for each unique TCR and UMI combination.

The CDR3 has 15 amino acids. Looked up from germline, CDR1 is SNHLY and CDR2 is FYNNEI. V lost 1 base to trimming and J lost 15 bases; unmatched junction nucleotides: 13. Every TCR cDNA molecule carried a tag that served as a unique molecular identifier. Using its own MiXCR run on the 5' RACE reads, TCRdb lists one record per CDR3 protein. The table records roughly 11,000 distinct CDR3 sequences, approximately 15% of them present only once. Time point described: sample taken at primary tumor resection. Unsorted whole RNA samples from tumor, nontumor lung or frozen PBMC were sequenced. Donors were fewer than 90 untreated early-stage non-small cell lung cancer patients. This clonotype came up many times.

J is TRBJ2-1 and V is TRBV2; 9 bases fit TRBD2. Sequences were derived from PBMCs, sampled at surgery. The sequence came from a male donor with early-stage non-small cell lung cancer. The DNA of the CDR3 is TGTGCCAGCAGTGAAGGGGGACTAGCCGCTCAATGGCGGTTCTTC. Amino acids: CASSEGGLAAQWRFF.